A selection of T cell receptor beta chains follows, all from one sample in a study of T-cell memory formation after mild COVID-19. TCRdb reprocessed the 5' RACE reads via MiXCR and lists one record per CDR3 protein. The repertoire holds just over 400,000 distinct CDR3 sequences, about a quarter seen once, with around 13% in the top ten. The specimen sequenced was PBMCs or a T cell subset sorted from them (not recorded which). Receptors were obtained from an adult woman who had mild COVID-19 (a few samples of this study predate the infection). Cell type and time point are not known. CDR3s include the opening cysteine and the closing phenylalanine or tryptophan. The D gene is left open where the match is weak. Expanded clones get a size class; other rows say once, few or many, or leave the size out.

length	D	size	J	V	CDR3	DNA
12	-	-	TRBJ1-1	TRBV30	CAWNGGARVAFF	TGTGCCTGGAATGGAGGGGCGAGGGTAGCTTTCTTT
14	-	few	TRBJ2-3	TRBV5-1	CASSLRVIADTQYF	TGCGCCAGCAGCTTGCGGGTAATTGCAGATACGCAGTATTTT
12	-	few	TRBJ1-1	TRBV12-3/TRBV12-4	CASTAGPKGAFF	TGTGCCAGCACCGCGGGCCCCAAAGGAGCTTTCTTT
14	TRBD2	-	TRBJ2-5	TRBV6-6	CASSYFGGQETQYF	TGTGCCAGCAGTTACTTCGGGGGGCAAGAGACCCAGTACTTC
15	-	-	TRBJ2-1	TRBV20-1	CSARLSTSSYNEQFF	TGCAGTGCTAGACTGTCGACTAGCTCCTACAATGAGCAGTTCTTC
17	TRBD1	-	TRBJ2-3	TRBV4-1	CASSQAVTGFSTDTQYF	TGCGCCAGCAGCCAAGCCGTGACAGGGTTCAGCACAGATACGCAGTATTTT
17	-	-	TRBJ2-1	TRBV6-2/TRBV6-3	CASRGHYSGLTDREQFF	TGTGCCAGCAGGGGCCATTATAGCGGACTCACCGATAGGGAGCAGTTCTTC
13	-	-	TRBJ1-2	TRBV5-1	CASSLRDDYGYTF	TGCGCCAGCAGCTTGCGGGACGACTATGGCTACACCTTC
15	TRBD2	-	TRBJ2-3	TRBV20-1	CSARNLAGGSDTQYF	TGCAGTGCTAGAAATCTAGCGGGGGGGTCAGATACGCAGTATTTT
13	TRBD1	few	TRBJ1-1	TRBV6-1	CASSGTGDTEAFF	TGTGCCAGCTCGGGGACAGGGGACACTGAAGCTTTCTTT
15	-	-	TRBJ2-2	TRBV7-6	CASRAGLEKTGELFF	TGTGCCAGCAGGGCAGGGCTGGAGAAAACCGGGGAGCTGTTTTTT
16	-	-	TRBJ1-6	TRBV15	CATSSSAAGGNSPLHF	TGTGCCACCAGCAGCTCCGCCGCGGGGGGTAATTCACCCCTCCACTTT
15	-	few	TRBJ1-4	TRBV19	CASSLLPAIGEKLFF	TGTGCCAGTAGTTTATTGCCGGCAATAGGTGAAAAACTGTTTTTT
14	TRBD1	few	TRBJ2-2	TRBV6-2/TRBV6-3	CASNRGSGTGELFF	TGTGCCAGCAACAGGGGGTCAGGCACCGGGGAGCTGTTTTTT
15	TRBD1	-	TRBJ2-4	TRBV3-1	CASSQSGTGVNIQYF	TGTGCCAGCAGCCAAAGCGGGACAGGGGTAAACATTCAGTACTTC
13	-	-	TRBJ2-5	TRBV5-4	CASSLDHQETQYF	TGTGCCAGCAGCCTGGACCACCAAGAGACCCAGTACTTC
16	-	few	TRBJ1-3	TRBV5-1	CASSFLGSREGNTIYF	TGCGCCAGCAGCTTTTTGGGGTCGAGGGAAGGAAACACCATATATTTT
14	-	few	TRBJ2-7	TRBV6-2/TRBV6-3	CASSSRRGAYEQYF	TGTGCCAGCAGTTCCCGGAGGGGGGCGTACGAGCAGTACTTC
12	-	-	TRBJ1-3	TRBV5-4	CASSRGENTIYF	TGTGCCAGCAGCAGGGGGGAAAACACCATATATTTT
16	-	few	TRBJ2-3	TRBV7-2	CASSLHFGTGADTQYF	TGTGCCAGCAGCTTACATTTTGGGACCGGGGCAGATACGCAGTATTTT
14	TRBD1	few	TRBJ1-6	TRBV6-1	CASNSGTEDSPLHF	TGTGCCAGCAACTCCGGGACAGAGGATTCACCCCTCCACTTT
14	TRBD1	-	TRBJ2-7	TRBV15	CATSKTGKSYEQYF	TGTGCCACCAGTAAGACAGGGAAATCCTACGAGCAGTACTTC
14	-	few	TRBJ1-4	TRBV7-9	CASSFDSSNEKLFF	TGTGCCAGCAGCTTCGACAGTTCTAATGAAAAACTGTTTTTT
20	-	-	TRBJ1-1	TRBV20-1	CSARVPVGQGRVKMNTEAFF	TGCAGTGCTAGAGTTCCGGTGGGGCAGGGACGGGTCAAGATGAACACTGAAGCTTTCTTT
13	-	-	TRBJ1-5	TRBV6-1	CASIGHRNQPQHF	TGTGCCAGCATTGGCCACCGCAATCAGCCCCAGCATTTT
12	-	-	TRBJ1-6	TRBV7-9	CASSAPGSPLHF	TGTGCCAGCAGCGCCCCGGGATCACCCCTCCACTTT
14	TRBD1	many	TRBJ2-7	TRBV7-2	CASSPDRVSYEQYF	TGTGCCAGCAGCCCGGACAGGGTCTCCTACGAGCAGTACTTC
14	TRBD1	-	TRBJ1-1	TRBV12-3/TRBV12-4	CASRGTGGRSEAFF	TGTGCCAGCAGGGGGACAGGGGGTCGGTCTGAAGCTTTCTTT
17	TRBD1	few	TRBJ2-2	TRBV15	CATSETGGFANTGELFF	TGTGCCACCAGTGAAACAGGGGGCTTCGCGAACACCGGGGAGCTGTTTTTT
14	TRBD1	-	TRBJ1-2	TRBV20-1	CSVSTGQGNYGYTF	TGCAGTGTTTCAACGGGACAGGGGAACTATGGCTACACCTTC
14	-	few	TRBJ2-5	TRBV12-3/TRBV12-4	CASSLSGAKETQYF	TGTGCCAGCAGCCTTAGCGGAGCAAAAGAGACCCAGTACTTC
15	-	-	TRBJ2-7	TRBV10-3	CAISESPSGPYEQYF	TGTGCCATCAGTGAGTCGCCCAGCGGCCCCTACGAGCAGTACTTC
20	TRBD2	-	TRBJ2-3	TRBV20-1	CSARVPPGTSGSGGTDTQYF	TGCAGTGCTAGGGTTCCTCCCGGGACTAGCGGGAGTGGAGGCACAGATACGCAGTATTTT
15	TRBD1	few	TRBJ1-2	TRBV5-5	CASSSTGGANYGYTF	TGTGCCAGCAGCTCGACAGGGGGCGCAAACTATGGCTACACCTTC
18	TRBD2	few	TRBJ2-7	TRBV5-1	CASSRQASGGILTYEQYF	TGCGCCAGCAGCAGGCAGGCTAGCGGGGGTATACTAACCTACGAGCAGTACTTC
17	-	-	TRBJ2-3	TRBV9	CASSDRTTPDGPDTQYF	TGTGCCAGCAGCGATCGGACTACCCCGGATGGTCCAGATACGCAGTATTTT